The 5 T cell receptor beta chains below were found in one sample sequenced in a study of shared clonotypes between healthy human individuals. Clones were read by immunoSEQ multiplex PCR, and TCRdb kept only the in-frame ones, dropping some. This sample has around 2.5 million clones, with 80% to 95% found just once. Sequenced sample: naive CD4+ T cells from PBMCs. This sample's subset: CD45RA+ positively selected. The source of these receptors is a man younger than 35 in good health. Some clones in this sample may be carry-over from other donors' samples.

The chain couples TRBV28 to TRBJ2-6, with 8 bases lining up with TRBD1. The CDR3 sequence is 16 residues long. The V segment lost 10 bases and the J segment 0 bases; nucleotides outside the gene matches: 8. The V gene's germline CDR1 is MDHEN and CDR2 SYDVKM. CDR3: CATRDRSYSGANVLTF. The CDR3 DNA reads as TGTGCCACCCGGGACAGGTCCTACTCTGGGGCCAACGTCCTGACTTTC.

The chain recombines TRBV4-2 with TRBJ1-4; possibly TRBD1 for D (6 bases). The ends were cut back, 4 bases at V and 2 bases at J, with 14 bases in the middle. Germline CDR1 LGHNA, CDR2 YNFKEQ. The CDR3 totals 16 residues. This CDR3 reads CASSRVEGGTNEKLFF. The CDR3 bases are TGTGCCAGCAGCCGCGTTGAGGGGGGGACTAATGAAAAACTGTTTTTT.

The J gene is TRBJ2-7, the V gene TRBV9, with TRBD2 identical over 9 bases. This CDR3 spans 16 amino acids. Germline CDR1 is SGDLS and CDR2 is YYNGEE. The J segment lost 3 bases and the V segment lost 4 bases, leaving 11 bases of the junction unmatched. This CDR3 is CASSQGGLAAIYEQYF. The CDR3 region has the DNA TGTGCCAGCAGCCAGGGGGGACTAGCCGCGATCTACGAGCAGTACTTC.

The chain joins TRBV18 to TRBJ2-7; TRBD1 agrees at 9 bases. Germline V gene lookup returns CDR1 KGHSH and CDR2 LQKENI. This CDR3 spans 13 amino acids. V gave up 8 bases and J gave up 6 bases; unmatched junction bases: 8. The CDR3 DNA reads TGTGCCAGCCAGGGACAGGGCCTGGGCGAGCAGTACTTC. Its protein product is CASQGQGLGEQYF.

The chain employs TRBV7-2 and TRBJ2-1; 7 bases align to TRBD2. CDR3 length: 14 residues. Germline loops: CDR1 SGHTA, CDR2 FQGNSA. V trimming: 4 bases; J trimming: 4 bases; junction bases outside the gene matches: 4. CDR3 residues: CASSWVSGYNEQFF. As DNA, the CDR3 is TGTGCCAGCAGCTGGGTTAGCGGGTACAATGAGCAGTTCTTC.